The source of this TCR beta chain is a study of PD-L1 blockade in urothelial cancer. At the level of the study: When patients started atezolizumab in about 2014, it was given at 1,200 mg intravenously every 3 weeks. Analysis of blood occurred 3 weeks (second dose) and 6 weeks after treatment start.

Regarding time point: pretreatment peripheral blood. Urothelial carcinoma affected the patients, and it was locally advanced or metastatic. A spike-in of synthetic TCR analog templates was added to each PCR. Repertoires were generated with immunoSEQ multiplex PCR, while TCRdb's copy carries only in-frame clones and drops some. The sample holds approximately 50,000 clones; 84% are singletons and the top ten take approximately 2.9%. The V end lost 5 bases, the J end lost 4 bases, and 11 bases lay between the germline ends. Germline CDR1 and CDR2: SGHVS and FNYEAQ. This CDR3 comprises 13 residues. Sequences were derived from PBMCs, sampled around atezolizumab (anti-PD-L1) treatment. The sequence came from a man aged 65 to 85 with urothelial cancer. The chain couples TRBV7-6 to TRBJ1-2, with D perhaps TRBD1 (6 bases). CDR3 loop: CASSAGEVYGYTF. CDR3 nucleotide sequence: TGTGCCAGCAGCGCAGGGGAAGTCTATGGCTACACCTTC.